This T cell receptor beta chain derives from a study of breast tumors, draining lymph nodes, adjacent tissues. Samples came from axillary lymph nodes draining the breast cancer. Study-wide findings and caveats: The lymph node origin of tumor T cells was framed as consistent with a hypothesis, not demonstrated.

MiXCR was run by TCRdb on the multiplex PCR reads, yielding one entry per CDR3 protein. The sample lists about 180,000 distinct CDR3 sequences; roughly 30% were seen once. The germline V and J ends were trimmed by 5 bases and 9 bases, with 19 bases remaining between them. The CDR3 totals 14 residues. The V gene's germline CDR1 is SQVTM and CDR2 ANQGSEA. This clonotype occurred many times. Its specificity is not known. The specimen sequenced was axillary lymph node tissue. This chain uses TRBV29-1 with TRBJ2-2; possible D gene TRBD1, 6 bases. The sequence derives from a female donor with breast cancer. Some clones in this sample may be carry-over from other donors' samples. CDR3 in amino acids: CSVSPPTGYRELFF. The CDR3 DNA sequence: TGCAGCGTTTCCCCTCCCACAGGGTACCGGGAGCTGTTTTTT.